This TCR beta chain emerged from a study of shared clonotypes between healthy human individuals (dated by TCRdb to between 2020 and 2021). In the study overall: A couple of women and three men aged 18 to 49 years were included in the cohort. To estimate repertoire size and how much clonotypes are shared between individuals, the study performed deep sequencing of blood TCR repertoires from a handful of healthy adults. Per donor, three plates each were used for CD4 naive and CD4 memory, two for CD8 naive, and one for CD8 memory. Leukapheresis yielded between about 0.94 and 9.5 billion PBMCs per donor. Different laboratories and diverse techniques were used to prepare libraries and sequence TCR repertoires, to increase sequencing depth and limit assay-specific biases. General study outcomes and caveats: Across several donors, approximately 4.6% of naive CD4, approximately 3.6% of naive CD8, 2% to 2.5% of memory CD4, and about 0.44% of memory CD8 clonotypes were shared. Estimated clonotype richness was generally larger for naive than for memory subsets. Only blood was sampled, and tissue TCR repertoires likely differ from those in blood. Clonotypes shared by all four sorted-subset donors showed higher generation probabilities than non-shared clonotypes. Because the study included a small number of donors, the genetic and exposure-history diversity represented was limited. Incomplete sequencing was indicated by rarefaction of sorted-subset datasets, despite the large sequencing depth. Based on pairwise subsampling, the degree of clonotype sharing among donors was expected to be affected by sequencing depth.

A note on this clone: The specificity of this receptor is unknown. One base away there is no much larger clone; base qualities are not given.

CDR3 length: 12 amino acids, cysteine to phenylalanine. Only the CDR3 region is kept as DNA, spanning 36 bases read in frame from base 1. For CDR1 and CDR2, the germline V gene lists SGHAT and FQNNGV. Relative to germline, V is 8 bases shorter and J is 6 bases shorter, with 14 bases between their ends. Healthy HIV-negative adults with no recently reported acute infections or vaccinations were included as donors. Only Caucasian adults living in Nashville, Tennessee, USA were represented among the donors. CD4+ T cells were enriched through magnetic negative selection, after which naive cells were positively selected on CD45RA and the remaining negative fraction served as the memory subset. After blood collection by leukapheresis, PBMCs were isolated using Ficoll-Histopaque density gradient centrifugation and then cryopreserved in the vapor phase of liquid nitrogen. Analytical flow cytometry was used to check the purity and quantity of every magnetically sorted T cell population. Genomic DNA was isolated from every sorted fraction and measured by UV absorbance on a Nanodrop 2000c.

Using the deep immunoSEQ assay, TCR CDR3 regions were amplified from genomic DNA by multiplex PCR. Extracted genomic DNA from each cell subset was distributed evenly across all wells of several immunoSEQ 96-well plates, and each plate was treated as a replicate. For sorted subsets, approximately 200 ng of genomic DNA, equivalent to around 29,000 T cell genomes, went into each replicate PCR. Purified libraries were measured with a Qubit 3.0 fluorometer, size-checked on a Bioanalyzer 2100, and measured again with the KAPA Library Quantification kit. Every immunoSEQ 96-well plate was sequenced on a dedicated single-read 150-cycle Illumina NextSeq 550 flow cell. Concerning the study's data processing: The immunoSEQ output contained only junctional sequences without quality scores, so filtering could not match that applied to full-length reads. To assign V/J genes and CDR3, sequences were annotated using PyIR, a Python wrapper for IgBLAST v1.9, with IMGT germline references. Reads with weak V/J assignments (E-value above 1e-6), missing CDR3, stop codons, out-of-frame junctions, or ambiguous translated residues were removed. V3J clonotypes were defined as sequences sharing the same inferred V gene, J gene, and CDR3 amino acid sequence. Percentage overlap between repertoires was computed as shared unique clonotypes divided by the size of the smaller repertoire. Repertoire richness was assessed with RTK rarefaction, the Chao1 estimator, and Recon v2.1 estimates of unobserved clonotypes. Generation probabilities for all TCRbeta clonotypes obtained by the gDNA method from a handful of donors were computed using OLGA. This is the immuneACCESS table as TCRdb keeps it, with only in-frame sequences that have V and J called. A part of the clones is gone; compared with another copy, unresolved V genes explain less than half, and the rest is unexplained. The DNA was the basis for D and trimming; V, J and clone size are from that table. The sample data list roughly 760,000 clones, and approximately 74% of these were observed just once. The ten most abundant clones make up over 1.5% of the sample.

The clonotype originates from a woman aged 30 to 39 in good health. The chain was built from TRBV11-2 and TRBJ2-7, with the D segment possibly TRBD1 or TRBD2, each aligning over 5 bases. The sample was memory CD4+ T cells sorted from blood. Interpreted using the paper, the cell subset or site label stands for: CD45RA-negative fraction. The sequenced DNA is TGTGCCAGCCACCGGGGCTTCGGCGAGCAGTACTTC. It translates to CASHRGFGEQYF.